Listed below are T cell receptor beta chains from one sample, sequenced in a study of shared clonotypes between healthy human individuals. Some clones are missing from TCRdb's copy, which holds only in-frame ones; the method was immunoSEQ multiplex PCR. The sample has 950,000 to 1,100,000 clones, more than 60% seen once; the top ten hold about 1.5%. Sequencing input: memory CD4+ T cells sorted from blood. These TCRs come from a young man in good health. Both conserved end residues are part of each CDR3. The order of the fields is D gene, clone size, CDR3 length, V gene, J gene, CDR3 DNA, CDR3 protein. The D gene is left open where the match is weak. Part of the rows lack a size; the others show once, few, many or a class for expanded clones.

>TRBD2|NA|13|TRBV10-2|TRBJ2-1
TGCGCCAGCAGAACTAGCGGGGGCAATGAGCAGTTCTTC
CASRTSGGNEQFF
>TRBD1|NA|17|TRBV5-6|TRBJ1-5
TGTGCCAGCACCCCGGGACAGGGGGTGAGGAGCAATCAGCCCCAGCATTTT
CASTPGQGVRSNQPQHF
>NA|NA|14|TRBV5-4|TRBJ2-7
TGTGCCAGCAGCTTGGACAGAGGGAGTGACGAGCAGTACTTC
CASSLDRGSDEQYF
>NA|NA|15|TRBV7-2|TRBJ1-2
TGTGCCAGCACTTCTAAGGAGGGGCTTAGAGGTGGCTACACCTTC
CASTSKEGLRGGYTF
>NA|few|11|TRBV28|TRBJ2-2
TGTGCCAGCGGGGTGGCCGGGGAGCTGTTTTTT
CASGVAGELFF
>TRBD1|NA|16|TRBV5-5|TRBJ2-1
TGTGCCAGCAGCTCCGGGACAGGGGGCGCAACGAATGAGCAGTTCTTC
CASSSGTGGATNEQFF
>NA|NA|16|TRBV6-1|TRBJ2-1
TGTGCCAGCAGTGAAAAACGACTAGGTTCCTACAATGAGCAGTTCTTC
CASSEKRLGSYNEQFF
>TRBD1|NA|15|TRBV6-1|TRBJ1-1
TGTGCCAGCAGAACTACCGGGACAGGGGGCACTGAAGCTTTCTTT
CASRTTGTGGTEAFF
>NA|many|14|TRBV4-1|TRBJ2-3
TGCGCCAGCAGCCAAGATTGGGGCGACGATACGCAGTATTTT
CASSQDWGDDTQYF
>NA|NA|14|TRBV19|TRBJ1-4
TGTGCCAGTAGTACCACGAGGGCTAATGAAAAACTGTTTTTT
CASSTTRANEKLFF
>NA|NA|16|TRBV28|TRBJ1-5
TGTGCCACAGTACCATACCGGGCAGGGCCGGGACAGCCCCAGCATTTT
CATVPYRAGPGQPQHF
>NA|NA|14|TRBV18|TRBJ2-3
TGTGCCAGCTCACTCCAGGTCCACACAGATACGCAGTATTTT
CASSLQVHTDTQYF
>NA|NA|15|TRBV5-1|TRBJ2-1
TGCGCCAGCAGCTCAGGGACGATTCCGCTCAATGAGCAGTTCTTC
CASSSGTIPLNEQFF
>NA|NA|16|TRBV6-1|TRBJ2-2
TGTGCCAGCAGTGAAATGTTCGGGACCCTCACCGGGGAGCTGTTTTTT
CASSEMFGTLTGELFF
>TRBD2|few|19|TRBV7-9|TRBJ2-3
TGTGCCAGCAGCCTCCCGGGACTAGCGGGAGGGAGACGCACAGATACGCAGTATTTT
CASSLPGLAGGRRTDTQYF
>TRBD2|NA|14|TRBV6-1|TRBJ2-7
TGTGCCAGCAGCATCGGACTAGCGGCCTACGAGCAGTACTTC
CASSIGLAAYEQYF
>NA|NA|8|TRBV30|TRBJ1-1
TGTGCCTCACCAGAAGCTTTCTTT
CASPEAFF